This TCR beta chain was recovered during a study of beta chain features in type 1 diabetes. Study conclusions and caveats: VDJ junctions from type 1 diabetes patients carried fewer insertions and larger deletions. All four CD4+ subsets from Type 1 diabetes patients carried moderately but significantly shorter TCRB CDR3s. Possible PCR preference for shorter templates applied equally to patients and controls. Whether TCRB rearrangement is influenced by HLA type went unresolved here.

Expressed TCRB transcripts got sequenced, as all isolated RNA was reverse transcribed. Assay: immunoSEQ multiplex PCR; the TCRdb copy retains only in-frame clones and omits some. Here the sample spans 600,000 to 700,000 clones, approximately 13% being singletons. Sorting with CD45RO/CCR7/CD25/CD127/CD95/CD27 yielded naive, central memory, regulatory and stem-like memory CD4+ cells. This clone has more than one count but fewer than ten. What it binds is unknown. Material: naive CD4+ T cells from blood. The TCR was taken from a young man with type 1 diabetes.

CDR3 residues: CASSYLSSGELFF. The CDR3 DNA sequence: TGCGCCAGCAGCTATCTGTCTTCCGGGGAGCTGTTTTTT. The gene calls are TRBV5-1 and TRBJ2-2; D gene ambiguous. V lost 3 bases and J lost 6, with 9 bases in between. The CDR3 has 13 amino acids. The germline gives CDR1 SGHRS, CDR2 YFSETQ.